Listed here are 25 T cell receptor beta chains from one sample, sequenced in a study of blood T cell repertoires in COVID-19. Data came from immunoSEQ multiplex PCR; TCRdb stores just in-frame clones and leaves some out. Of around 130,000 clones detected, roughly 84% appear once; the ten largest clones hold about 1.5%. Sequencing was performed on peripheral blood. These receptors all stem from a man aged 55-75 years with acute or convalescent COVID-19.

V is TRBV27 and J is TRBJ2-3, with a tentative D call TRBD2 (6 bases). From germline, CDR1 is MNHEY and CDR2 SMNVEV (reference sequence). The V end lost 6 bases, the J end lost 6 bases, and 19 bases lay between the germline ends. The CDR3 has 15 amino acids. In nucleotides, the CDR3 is TGTGCCAGCAGCCCGACTAGGTTCATTTCGGATACGCAGTATTTT. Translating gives CASSPTRFISDTQYF.

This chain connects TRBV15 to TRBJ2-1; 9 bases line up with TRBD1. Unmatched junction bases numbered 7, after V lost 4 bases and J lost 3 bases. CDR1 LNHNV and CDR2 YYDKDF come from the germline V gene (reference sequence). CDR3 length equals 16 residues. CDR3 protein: CATSTRQGDVYNEQFF. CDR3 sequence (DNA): TGTGCCACCAGCACCCGACAGGGGGATGTCTACAATGAGCAGTTCTTC.

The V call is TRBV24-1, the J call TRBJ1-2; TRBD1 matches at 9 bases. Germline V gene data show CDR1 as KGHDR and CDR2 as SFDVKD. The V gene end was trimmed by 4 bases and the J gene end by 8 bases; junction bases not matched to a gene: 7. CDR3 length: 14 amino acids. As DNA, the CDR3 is TGTGCCACCAGTGAGTCCGGGACAGGGTTAGGCTACACCTTC. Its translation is CATSESGTGLGYTF.

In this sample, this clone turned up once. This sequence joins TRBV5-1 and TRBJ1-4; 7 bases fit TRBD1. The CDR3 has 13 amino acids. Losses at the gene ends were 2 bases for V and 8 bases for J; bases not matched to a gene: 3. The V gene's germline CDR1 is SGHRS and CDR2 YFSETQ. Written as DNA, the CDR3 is TGCGCCAGCAGCTTCGGGACAGCCGAAAAACTGTTTTTT. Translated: CASSFGTAEKLFF.

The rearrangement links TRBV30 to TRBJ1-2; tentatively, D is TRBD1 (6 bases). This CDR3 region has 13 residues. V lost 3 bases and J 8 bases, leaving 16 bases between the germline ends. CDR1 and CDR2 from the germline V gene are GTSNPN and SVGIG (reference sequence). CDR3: CAWRSGGGKGYTF. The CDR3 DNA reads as TGTGCCTGGAGGTCGGGAGGGGGAAAAGGCTACACCTTC. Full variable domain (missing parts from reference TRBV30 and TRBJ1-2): SQTIHQWPATLVQPVGSPLSLECTVEGTSNPNLYWYRQAAGRGLQLLFYSVGIGQISSEVPQNLSASRPQDRQFILSSKKLLLSDSGFYLCAWRSGGGKGYTFGSGTRLTVV.

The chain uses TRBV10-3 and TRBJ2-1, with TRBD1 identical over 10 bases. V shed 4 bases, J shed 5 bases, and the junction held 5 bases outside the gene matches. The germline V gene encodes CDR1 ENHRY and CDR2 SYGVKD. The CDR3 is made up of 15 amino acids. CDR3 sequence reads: CAISVPGQGNNEQFF. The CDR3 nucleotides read TGTGCCATCAGTGTGCCGGGACAGGGGAACAATGAGCAGTTCTTC.

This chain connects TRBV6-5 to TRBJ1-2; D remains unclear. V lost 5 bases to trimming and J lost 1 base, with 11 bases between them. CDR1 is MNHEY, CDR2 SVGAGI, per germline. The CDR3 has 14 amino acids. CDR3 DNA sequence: TGTGCCAGCAGTCCGGGAGCCTTTAACTATGGCTACACCTTC. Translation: CASSPGAFNYGYTF.

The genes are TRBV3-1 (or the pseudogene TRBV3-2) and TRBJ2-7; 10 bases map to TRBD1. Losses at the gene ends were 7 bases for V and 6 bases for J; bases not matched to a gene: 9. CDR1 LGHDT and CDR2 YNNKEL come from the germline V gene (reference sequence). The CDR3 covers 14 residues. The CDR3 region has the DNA TGTGCCAGCAAAGACCGGGACAGGGGACCCGAGCAGTACTTC. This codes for CASKDRDRGPEQYF.

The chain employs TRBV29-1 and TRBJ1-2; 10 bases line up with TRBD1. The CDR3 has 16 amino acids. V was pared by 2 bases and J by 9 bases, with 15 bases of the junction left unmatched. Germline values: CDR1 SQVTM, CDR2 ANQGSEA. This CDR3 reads CSVEKNALTGGTSYTF. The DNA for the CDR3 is TGCAGCGTTGAAAAAAACGCTTTGACAGGGGGCACTAGCTACACCTTC.

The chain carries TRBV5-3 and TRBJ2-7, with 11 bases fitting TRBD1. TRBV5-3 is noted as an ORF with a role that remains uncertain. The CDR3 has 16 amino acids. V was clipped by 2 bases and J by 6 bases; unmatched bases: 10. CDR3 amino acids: CARSFPSGQGVREQYF. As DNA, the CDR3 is TGTGCCAGAAGCTTTCCCTCGGGACAGGGGGTTCGCGAGCAGTACTTC.

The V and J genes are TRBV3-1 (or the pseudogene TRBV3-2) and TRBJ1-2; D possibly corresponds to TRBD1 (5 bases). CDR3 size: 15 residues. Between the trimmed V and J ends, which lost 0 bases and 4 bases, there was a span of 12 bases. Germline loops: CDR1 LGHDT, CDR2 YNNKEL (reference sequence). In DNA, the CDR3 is TGTGCCAGCAGCCAAGAAGTTGGGACTGGCTATGGCTACACCTTC. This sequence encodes CASSQEVGTGYGYTF.

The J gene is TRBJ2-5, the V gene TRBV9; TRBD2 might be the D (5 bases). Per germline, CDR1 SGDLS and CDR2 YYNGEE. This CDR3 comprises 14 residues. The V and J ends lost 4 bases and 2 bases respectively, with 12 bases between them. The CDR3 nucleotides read TGTGCCAGCAGCCCGGGGAACAGTCAAGAGACCCAGTACTTC. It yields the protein CASSPGNSQETQYF.

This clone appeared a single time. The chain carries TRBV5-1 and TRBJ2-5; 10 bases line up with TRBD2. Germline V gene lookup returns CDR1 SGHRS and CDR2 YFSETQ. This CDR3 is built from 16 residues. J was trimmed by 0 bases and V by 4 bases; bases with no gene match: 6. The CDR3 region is CASSHSAGGYQETQYF. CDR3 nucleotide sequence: TGCGCCAGCAGCCACTCAGCGGGAGGGTACCAAGAGACCCAGTACTTC.

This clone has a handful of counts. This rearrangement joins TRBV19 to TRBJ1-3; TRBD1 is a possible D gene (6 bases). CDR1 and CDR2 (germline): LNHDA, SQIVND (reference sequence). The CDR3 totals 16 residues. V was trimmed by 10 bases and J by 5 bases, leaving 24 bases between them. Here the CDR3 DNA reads TGTGCCACCGACCGGCGGGGGCCCTCTGGGAGAAACACCATATATTTT. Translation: CATDRRGPSGRNTIYF.

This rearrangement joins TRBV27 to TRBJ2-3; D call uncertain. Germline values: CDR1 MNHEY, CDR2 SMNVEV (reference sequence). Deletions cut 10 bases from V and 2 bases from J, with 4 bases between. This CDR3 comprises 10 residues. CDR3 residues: CAIDTDTQYF. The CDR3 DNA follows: TGTGCCATAGACACAGATACGCAGTATTTT.

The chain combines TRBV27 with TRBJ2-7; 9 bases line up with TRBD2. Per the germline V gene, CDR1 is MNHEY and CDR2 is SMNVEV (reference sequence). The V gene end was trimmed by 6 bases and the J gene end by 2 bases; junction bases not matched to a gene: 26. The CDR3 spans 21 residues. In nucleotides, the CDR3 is TGTGCCAGCAGAGAAACACACCATGAGCACCCCGAGACTAGCGGTGCCTACGAGCAGTACTTC. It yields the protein CASRETHHEHPETSGAYEQYF.

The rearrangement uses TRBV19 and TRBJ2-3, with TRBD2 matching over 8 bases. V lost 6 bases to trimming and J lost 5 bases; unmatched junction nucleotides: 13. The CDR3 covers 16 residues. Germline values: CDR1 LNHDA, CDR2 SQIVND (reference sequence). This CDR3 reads CASRSTQSGSKDTQYF. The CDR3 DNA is TGTGCCAGTAGGAGTACCCAGAGCGGGAGTAAAGATACGCAGTATTTT.

The CDR3 here is CASKKGQSSYEQYF. As DNA, the CDR3 is TGTGCCAGCAAGAAGGGACAGAGCTCCTACGAGCAGTACTTC. This rearrangement joins TRBV6-5 to TRBJ2-7, with TRBD1 identical over 7 bases. This CDR3 has 14 amino acids. V shed 7 bases and J 0 bases; nucleotides not matched to a gene: 6. Looked up from germline, CDR1 is MNHEY and CDR2 is SVGAGI.

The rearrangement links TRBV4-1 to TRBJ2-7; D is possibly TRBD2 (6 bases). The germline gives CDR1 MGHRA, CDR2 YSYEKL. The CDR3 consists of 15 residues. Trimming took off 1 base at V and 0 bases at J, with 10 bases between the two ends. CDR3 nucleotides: TGCGCCAGCAGCCAAGCAGCGGGTAGCTCCTACGAGCAGTACTTC. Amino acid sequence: CASSQAAGSSYEQYF.

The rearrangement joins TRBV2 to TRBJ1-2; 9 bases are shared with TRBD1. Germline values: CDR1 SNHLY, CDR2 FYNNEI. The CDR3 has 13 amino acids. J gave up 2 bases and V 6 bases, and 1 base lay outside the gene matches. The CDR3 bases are TGTGCCAGCAGGGACAGGGGAAACTATGGCTACACCTTC. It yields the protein CASRDRGNYGYTF.

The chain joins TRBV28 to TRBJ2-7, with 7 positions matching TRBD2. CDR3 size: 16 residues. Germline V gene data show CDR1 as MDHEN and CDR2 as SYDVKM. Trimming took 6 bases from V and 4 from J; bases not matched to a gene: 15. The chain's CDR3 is CASSSPLRTSRYEQYF. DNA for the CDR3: TGTGCCAGCAGCTCACCCCTTAGGACTAGTCGGTACGAGCAGTACTTC. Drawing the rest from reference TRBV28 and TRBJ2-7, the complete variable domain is DVKVTQSSRYLVKRTGEKVFLECVQDMDHENMFWYRQDPGLGLRLIYFSYDVKMKEKGDIPEGYSVSREKKERFSLILESASTNQTSMYLCASSSPLRTSRYEQYFGPGTRLTVT.

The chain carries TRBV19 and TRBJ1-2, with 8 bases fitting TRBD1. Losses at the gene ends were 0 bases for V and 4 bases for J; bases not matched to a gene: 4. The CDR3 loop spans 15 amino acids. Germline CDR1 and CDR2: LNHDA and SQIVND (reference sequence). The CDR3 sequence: CASSIEGTGVYGYTF. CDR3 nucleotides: TGTGCCAGTAGTATAGAGGGGACAGGCGTCTATGGCTACACCTTC.

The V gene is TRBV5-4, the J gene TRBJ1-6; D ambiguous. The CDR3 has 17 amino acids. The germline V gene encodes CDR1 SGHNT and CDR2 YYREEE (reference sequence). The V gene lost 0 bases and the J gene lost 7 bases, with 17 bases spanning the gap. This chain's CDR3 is CASSLGGRAPGNSPLHF. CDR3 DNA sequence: TGTGCCAGCAGCTTGGGCGGGCGCGCACCGGGGAATTCACCCCTCCACTTT.

The CDR3 region has the DNA TGTGCCAGCAGCATGACTTCAGGGAAGAACTATGGCTACACCTTC. Residues: CASSMTSGKNYGYTF. The V and J genes are TRBV7-9 and TRBJ1-2; tentative D call: TRBD1 (5 bases). This CDR3 spans 15 amino acids. Trimming took 5 bases from V and 2 from J, leaving 15 bases between them. In germline, CDR1 is SEHNR, CDR2 FQNEAQ (reference sequence).

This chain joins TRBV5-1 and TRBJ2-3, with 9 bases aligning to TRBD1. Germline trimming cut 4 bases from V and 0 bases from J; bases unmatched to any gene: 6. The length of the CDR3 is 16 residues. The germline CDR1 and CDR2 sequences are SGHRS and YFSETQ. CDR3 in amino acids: CASSGGTGPSTDTQYF. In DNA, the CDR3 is TGCGCCAGCAGCGGAGGGACAGGGCCTAGCACAGATACGCAGTATTTT. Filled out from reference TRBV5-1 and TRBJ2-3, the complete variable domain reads KAGVTQTPRYLIKTRGQQVTLSCSPISGHRSVSWYQQTPGQGLQFLFEYFSETQRNKGNFPGRFSGRQFSNSRSEMNVSTLELGDSALYLCASSGGTGPSTDTQYFGPGTRLTVL.